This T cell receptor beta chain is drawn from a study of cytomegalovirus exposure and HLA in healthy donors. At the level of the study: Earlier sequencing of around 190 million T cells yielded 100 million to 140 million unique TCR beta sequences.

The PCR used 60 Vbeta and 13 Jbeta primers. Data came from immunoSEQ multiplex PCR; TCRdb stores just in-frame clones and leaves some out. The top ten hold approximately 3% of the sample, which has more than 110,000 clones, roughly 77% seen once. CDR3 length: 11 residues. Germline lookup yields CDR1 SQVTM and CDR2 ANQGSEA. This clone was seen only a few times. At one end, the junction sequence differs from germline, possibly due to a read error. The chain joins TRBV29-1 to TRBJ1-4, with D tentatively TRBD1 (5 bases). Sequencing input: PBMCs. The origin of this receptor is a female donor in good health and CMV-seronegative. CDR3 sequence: CSVDQGGQNSF. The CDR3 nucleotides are TGCAGCGTTGACCAGGGAGGACAAAATTCTTTC.